The sample holds a few counts of the clone carrying this T cell receptor (beta chain). Its antigen remains unidentified. For genomic DNA, unsorted samples relied on tens of millions of PBMCs. The CDR3 runs 13 residues. V was clipped by 2 bases and J by 10 bases, with 14 bases between them. The V gene's germline CDR1 is GTSNPN and CDR2 SVGIG (reference sequence). Under the authors' procedure: Filtering differed because ImmunoSEQ produced junction-only sequences that carried no quality scores. The repertoire was sequenced with immunoSEQ multiplex PCR; TCRdb's copy has only in-frame clones and lacks some. V and J calls and clone size are those listed in that table; D and trimming were worked out from the DNA. The data show a few hundred thousand clones, with roughly four fifths seen just once and more than 10% held by the top ten. The entry originates in a study of shared clonotypes between healthy human individuals.

Points from the study as a whole: Donors were few, which limited the genetic and exposure-history diversity represented.

The sample was PBMCs. The rearrangement joins TRBV30 to TRBJ1-4, with D perhaps matching TRBD1 (5 bases). The origin of this receptor is a middle-aged woman in good health. Some clones in this sample may be carry-over from other donors' samples. For the CDR3, the DNA is TGTGCCTGGAGTATGGGCGGCGGGGGAAAACTGTTTTTT. It encodes CAWSMGGGGKLFF. Full variable domain (rest looked up from reference TRBV30 and TRBJ1-4): SQTIHQWPATLVQPVGSPLSLECTVEGTSNPNLYWYRQAAGRGLQLLFYSVGIGQISSEVPQNLSASRPQDRQFILSSKKLLLSDSGFYLCAWSMGGGGKLFFGSGTQLSVL.